The 14 T cell receptor beta chains below come from one sample, sequenced in a study of blood T cells in healthy people across ages. Using a J-beta primer mix together with a sample-barcoded 5' primer, a second PCR was run for roughly 6 to 12 cycles. TCRdb ran MiXCR on the 5' RACE reads and lists one entry per CDR3 protein. The data contain 600,000 or so distinct CDR3 sequences, around 31% of them seen just once; the ten biggest clones take up around a sixth. Sequenced sample: blood. These receptors were collected from an elderly woman in good health.

This clonotype was recorded at least ten times. The chain joins TRBV5-1 to TRBJ2-7, with D possibly TRBD2 on 5 matching bases. V was pared by 0 bases and J by 5 bases, with 15 bases between. This CDR3 region has 15 residues. Germline-derived CDR1 and CDR2 are SGHRS and YFSETQ. In nucleotides, the CDR3 is TGCGCCAGCAGCTTGGTCCGAGGGCGGGTCAACGAGCAGTACTTC. This sequence encodes CASSLVRGRVNEQYF. Using reference TRBV5-1 and TRBJ2-7 for the parts outside the CDR3, the full variable domain is KAGVTQTPRYLIKTRGQQVTLSCSPISGHRSVSWYQQTPGQGLQFLFEYFSETQRNKGNFPGRFSGRQFSNSRSEMNVSTLELGDSALYLCASSLVRGRVNEQYFGPGTRLTVT.

This clonotype was picked up a small number of times. V and J are TRBV18 and TRBJ1-1, with D possibly matching TRBD1 (5 bases). V was shortened by 1 base and J by 12 bases, with 12 bases between the two germline ends. The germline gives CDR1 KGHSH, CDR2 LQKENI. CDR3 length equals 12 residues. In DNA, the CDR3 is TGTGCCAGCTCACCACTCCAGGGACGGACTTTCTTT. Translated: CASSPLQGRTFF.

The chain recombines TRBV5-4 with TRBJ2-3; no definite D call. There are 13 residues in the CDR3. Looked up from germline, CDR1 is SGHNT and CDR2 is YYREEE (reference sequence). Trimming took off 0 bases at V and 5 bases at J, with 7 bases between the two ends. The CDR3 DNA sequence: TGTGCCAGCAGCTTGGAGGGCTTAGATACGCAGTATTTT. Translated: CASSLEGLDTQYF.

In regard to this clonotype: A much larger clonotype is one base distant, so this may be a read error. The chain carries TRBV2 and TRBJ2-1; the D gene is possibly TRBD1 (6 bases). Germline assignment: CDR1 SNHLY and CDR2 FYNNEI. This CDR3 spans 13 amino acids. In DNA, the CDR3 is TGTGCCAGCAGGGAAGCGCCGAGGGGGAGGCAGTTCTTC. It encodes CASREAPRGRQFF.

Ten or more counts support this clonotype. The rearrangement links TRBV9 to TRBJ1-2; the D gene is possibly TRBD1 (6 bases). CDR3 length equals 15 residues. V was shortened by 4 bases and J by 2 bases, with 15 bases between the two germline ends. CDR1 is SGDLS and CDR2 is YYNGEE in the germline V gene. The chain's CDR3 is CASSSRLQGNYGYTF. The CDR3 DNA is TGTGCCAGCAGCTCCAGACTACAGGGCAACTATGGCTACACCTTC.

Many counts were recorded for this clonotype. The chain couples TRBV5-1 to TRBJ2-7; 7 positions agree with TRBD1. The CDR3 length is 14 residues. Germline CDR1 and CDR2: SGHRS and YFSETQ. With 4 bases clipped from V and 3 bases from J, the junction kept 7 bases outside the gene matches. CDR3 in amino acids: CASSPRTGFYEQYF. DNA of the CDR3: TGCGCCAGCAGCCCTCGGACAGGTTTCTACGAGCAGTACTTC. The full variable domain, completed using reference TRBV5-1 and TRBJ2-7, is KAGVTQTPRYLIKTRGQQVTLSCSPISGHRSVSWYQQTPGQGLQFLFEYFSETQRNKGNFPGRFSGRQFSNSRSEMNVSTLELGDSALYLCASSPRTGFYEQYFGPGTRLTVT.

This clonotype came up many times. The chain recombines TRBV7-2 with TRBJ2-4; D perhaps matches TRBD2 (6 bases). Germline CDR1 and CDR2: SGHTA and FQGNSA. Trimming shortened V by 2 bases and J by 0 bases, and 11 bases separated the two germline ends. This CDR3 contains 16 residues. The DNA for the CDR3 is TGTGCCAGCAGCTTAATCGGGGGACTAGCCAAAAACATTCAGTACTTC. Translated: CASSLIGGLAKNIQYF.

Turning to this clonotype: Germline and junction disagree at one end, which may indicate a read error. The V call is TRBV5-6, the J call TRBJ2-6; D might be TRBD1 (5 bases). The germline CDR1 and CDR2 sequences are SGHDT and YYEEEE. This CDR3 contains 16 residues. The DNA for the CDR3 is TGTGCCAGCATATTAGGTATGGCTACTGGGGCCAACGTCCGGACTTTC. As protein: CASILGMATGANVRTF.

The chain carries TRBV6-2 or TRBV6-3 and TRBJ2-7; possible D gene TRBD2, 5 bases. Trimming shortened V by 8 bases and J by 0 bases, and 20 bases separated the two germline ends. The CDR3 has 16 residues. The germline CDR1 and CDR2 sequences are MNHEY and SVGEGT. The CDR3 reads CASGESIGPASYEQYF. CDR3 DNA: TGTGCCAGCGGGGAGAGCATAGGGCCAGCCTCCTACGAGCAGTACTTC.

This clonotype was seen once. This chain links TRBV7-6 with TRBJ2-7; the D is unclear. Germline CDR1 is SGHVS and CDR2 is FNYEAQ. Trimming removed 0 bases at V and 6 bases at J, with 6 bases between. The length of the CDR3 is 12 residues. The CDR3 loop is CASSLASAEQYF. The CDR3 DNA follows: TGTGCCAGCAGCTTAGCGTCGGCCGAGCAGTACTTC.

This clonotype was seen many times. V gene TRBV20-1 combines with J gene TRBJ2-7; D is unresolved. The CDR3 is made up of 14 amino acids. The germline gives CDR1 DFQATT, CDR2 SNEGSKA (reference sequence). V lost 5 bases and J 0 bases, leaving 14 bases between the germline ends. The CDR3 sequence is CSAHPRWSSYEQYF. In DNA, the CDR3 is TGCAGTGCTCACCCAAGGTGGAGCTCCTACGAGCAGTACTTC.

In its sample, this clonotype was seen many times. The chain uses TRBV10-3 and TRBJ2-7; D call uncertain. This CDR3 contains 14 residues. The germline V and J ends were trimmed by 0 bases and 2 bases, with 8 bases remaining between them. Germline-derived CDR1 and CDR2 are ENHRY and SYGVKD. The CDR3 here is CAISESGRTYEQYF. Here the CDR3 DNA reads TGTGCCATCAGTGAGTCGGGCCGAACCTACGAGCAGTACTTC.

This chain connects TRBV7-6 to TRBJ1-6, with 7 positions matching TRBD1. In germline, CDR1 is SGHVS, CDR2 FNYEAQ. V shed 3 bases and J 6 bases; nucleotides not matched to a gene: 8. This CDR3 has 16 amino acids. The CDR3 sequence: CASSLRDRRFNSPLHF. DNA of the CDR3: TGTGCCAGCAGCTTGAGGGACAGAAGATTTAATTCACCCCTCCACTTT. Full variable domain (rest looked up from reference TRBV7-6 and TRBJ1-6): GAGVSQSPRYKVTKRGQDVALRCDPISGHVSLYWYRQALGQGPEFLTYFNYEAQQDKSGLPNDRFSAERPEGSISTLTIQRTEQRDSAMYRCASSLRDRRFNSPLHFGNGTRLTVT.

This clonotype was observed many times. The rearrangement links TRBV11-2 to TRBJ1-6, with 10 bases that match TRBD1. This CDR3 is built from 15 residues. Germline V gene data show CDR1 as SGHAT and CDR2 as FQNNGV. Germline trimming cut 5 bases from V and 10 bases from J; bases unmatched to any gene: 8. CDR3 sequence (DNA): TGTGCCAGCAGCCAAGGGGACAGGGGACGATCACCCCTCCACTTT. Encoded protein: CASSQGDRGRSPLHF. Full variable domain (outside the CDR3, taken from reference TRBV11-2 and TRBJ1-6): EAGVAQSPRYKIIEKRQSVAFWCNPISGHATLYWYQQILGQGPKLLIQFQNNGVVDDSQLPKDRFSAERLKGVDSTLKIQPAKLEDSAVYLCASSQGDRGRSPLHFGNGTRLTVT.